These T cell receptor beta chains were read from a single sample in a study of blood T cell repertoires in COVID-19. The protocol was immunoSEQ multiplex PCR, while the TCRdb copy is restricted to in-frame clones and leaves out a portion. The sample has 400,000 to 550,000 clones; 70% to 90% are singletons. The specimen sequenced was PBMCs or T cells enriched from blood (not recorded which). These TCRs come from a woman aged 18 to 35 with acute COVID-19. The CDR3 runs from the conserved cysteine through the conserved F or W. The D gene is left open where the match is weak. For some rows the clone size is stated as once, few or many, or as a class when expanded; others skip it.

>NA|TRBD1|TRBJ1-6|TRBV19
CASTPRQGANSPLHF
TGTGCCAGTACCCCCCGACAGGGGGCAAATTCACCCCTCCACTTT
>once|NA|TRBJ1-1|TRBV30
CAGIAGASEAFF
TGTGCCGGAATTGCAGGGGCGAGTGAAGCTTTCTTT
>once|TRBD2|TRBJ2-3|TRBV19
CASSSTGTSGTTVYF
TGTGCCAGTAGTTCGACCGGGACTAGCGGGACCACGGTGTATTTT
>NA|NA|TRBJ1-2|TRBV14
CASSRSGGLLYGYTF
TGTGCCAGCAGCCGGTCCGGGGGGCTACTCTATGGCTACACCTTC
>NA|TRBD1|TRBJ1-3|TRBV24-1
CATSDTRDRKRNTIYF
TGTGCCACCAGTGATACCCGGGACAGGAAAAGAAACACCATATATTTT
>NA|TRBD1|TRBJ1-5|TRBV27
CASSLRGTEGNQPQHF
TGTGCCAGCAGTTTAAGGGGGACAGAGGGCAATCAGCCCCAGCATTTT
>NA|NA|TRBJ1-4|TRBV6-2/TRBV6-3
CASSYSGHRVRINEKLFF
TGTGCCAGCAGTTACTCTGGGCACAGGGTCAGAATTAATGAAAAACTGTTTTTT
>NA|NA|TRBJ1-1|TRBV4-1
CASSRETGTRTEAFF
TGCGCCAGCAGCCGAGAAACAGGGACGCGAACTGAAGCTTTCTTT
>NA|TRBD1|TRBJ1-3|TRBV9
CASSTGDSGNTIYF
TGTGCCAGCAGCACAGGGGACAGTGGAAACACCATATATTTT
>NA|TRBD1|TRBJ1-1|TRBV29-1
CSTLLTGATEAFF
TGCAGCACCCTATTAACAGGGGCCACTGAAGCTTTCTTT
>few|TRBD1|TRBJ1-1|TRBV7-9
CASSSTGETEAFF
TGTGCCAGCAGCTCAACAGGGGAAACTGAAGCTTTCTTT
>NA|NA|TRBJ2-2|TRBV19
CASSISANTGELFF
TGTGCCAGTAGTATTAGCGCGAACACCGGGGAGCTGTTTTTT
>NA|TRBD1|TRBJ1-4|TRBV5-5
CASSHYEDRSVGKLFF
TGTGCCAGCAGCCATTACGAGGACAGGTCAGTGGGAAAACTGTTTTTT
>once|TRBD1|TRBJ2-7|TRBV10-1
CARRQGAPFYEQYF
TGCGCCAGACGACAGGGGGCCCCTTTCTACGAGCAGTACTTC
>NA|TRBD1|TRBJ1-2|TRBV7-2
CASSWDRSNYGYTF
TGTGCCAGCAGCTGGGACAGGTCTAACTATGGCTACACCTTC
>once|NA|TRBJ2-1|TRBV3-1/TRBV3-2
CASSQDSNNEQFF
TGTGCCAGCAGCCAAGATTCAAACAATGAGCAGTTCTTC
>NA|NA|TRBJ1-2|TRBV6-5
CASRRQNYGYTF
TGTGCCAGCAGACGACAGAACTATGGCTACACCTTC
>NA|NA|TRBJ1-2|TRBV18
CASSPSGEKGYTF
TGTGCCAGCTCACCGTCGGGAGAAAAAGGCTACACCTTC
>NA|TRBD1|TRBJ2-7|TRBV19
CASSMGQGLSYEQYF
TGTGCCAGTAGTATGGGACAGGGATTATCCTACGAGCAGTACTTC
>NA|TRBD1|TRBJ1-1|TRBV19
CASSMTGGTAFF
TGTGCCAGTAGTATGACAGGGGGCACAGCTTTCTTT
>NA|NA|TRBJ2-2|TRBV11-3
CASSPTLGGELFF
TGTGCCAGCAGCCCGACTCTCGGCGGGGAGCTGTTTTTT
>NA|TRBD2|TRBJ2-3|TRBV5-6
CASSLTRDYQRDTQYF
TGTGCCAGCAGTCTAACCCGGGACTATCAGAGAGATACGCAGTATTTT
>NA|TRBD1|TRBJ1-4|TRBV29-1
CSVNRGTNEKLFF
TGCAGCGTTAACAGGGGTACTAATGAAAAACTGTTTTTT
>NA|NA|TRBJ1-2|TRBV14
CASSQDATRWPYGYTF
TGTGCCAGCAGCCAAGATGCCACACGCTGGCCTTATGGCTACACCTTC
>NA|TRBD2|TRBJ2-7|TRBV5-4
CASRVAGITYEQYF
TGTGCCAGCAGAGTAGCGGGTATTACCTACGAGCAGTACTTC
>NA|TRBD1|TRBJ1-6|TRBV7-2
CASSSEGGTGNSPLHF
TGTGCCAGCAGCTCTGAAGGAGGGACAGGGAATTCACCCCTCCACTTT
>NA|NA|TRBJ1-6|TRBV6-4
CASSDGGDNSPLHF
TGTGCCAGCAGTGACGGCGGAGATAATTCACCCCTCCACTTT
>NA|NA|TRBJ2-2|TRBV6-4
CASSAGVHTGELFF
TGTGCCAGCAGTGCAGGGGTTCACACCGGGGAGCTGTTTTTT